This T cell receptor (beta chain) was sequenced during a study of PD-1 blockade in classical Hodgkin lymphoma. Findings and limits, study-wide: TCR diversity at baseline was reported to be reduced in newly diagnosed patients relative to healthy donors.

This CDR3 region has 16 residues. V was pared by 3 bases and J by 4 bases, with 17 bases between. From germline, CDR1 is SGHAT and CDR2 FQNNGV. On this clone itself: Its specificity is unknown.

Measured with immunoSEQ multiplex PCR; TCRdb has only the in-frame clones, and not every one. Altogether about 62,000 clones are present, approximately 90% being singletons, with the ten largest covering 9.5% to 15%. Relapse was seen in all patients after autologous stem cell transplantation, and brentuximab vedotin exposure was variable. Progressive disease, partial response or complete response was each patient's best response. The TCR sequence derives from a human donor with classical Hodgkin lymphoma. V gene TRBV11-2 combines with J gene TRBJ2-3; possibly TRBD1 or TRBD2 for D (6 bases each). The sequences come from peripheral blood mononuclear cells (PBMCs), collected at baseline. The CDR3 DNA is TGTGCCAGCAGCTTCCCCCTCCGGGGGCTCCCAGATACGCAGTATTTT. It yields the protein CASSFPLRGLPDTQYF.